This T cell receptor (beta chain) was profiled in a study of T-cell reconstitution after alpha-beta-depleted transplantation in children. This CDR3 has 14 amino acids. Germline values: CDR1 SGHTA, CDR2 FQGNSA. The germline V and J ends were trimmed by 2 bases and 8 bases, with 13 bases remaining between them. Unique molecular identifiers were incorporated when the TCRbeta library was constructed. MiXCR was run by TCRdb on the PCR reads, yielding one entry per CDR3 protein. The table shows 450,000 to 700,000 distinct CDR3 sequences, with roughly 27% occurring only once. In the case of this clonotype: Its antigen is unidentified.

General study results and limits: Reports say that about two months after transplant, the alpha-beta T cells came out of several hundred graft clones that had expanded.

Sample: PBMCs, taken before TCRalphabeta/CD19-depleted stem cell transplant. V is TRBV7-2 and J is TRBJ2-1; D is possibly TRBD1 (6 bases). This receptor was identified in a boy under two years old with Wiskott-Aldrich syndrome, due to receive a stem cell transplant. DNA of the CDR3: TGTGCCAGCAGCTTATATAACAGGGTCGATGAGCAGTTCTTC. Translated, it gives CASSLYNRVDEQFF.